This TCR beta chain was recorded in a study of T cell responses to AZD1222 COVID-19 vaccine. The CDR3 has 15 amino acids. V gave up 4 bases and J gave up 5 bases; unmatched junction bases: 7. Germline V gives CDR1 SGHTA, CDR2 FQGNSA. The assay was immunoSEQ multiplex PCR, and TCRdb's table has in-frame clones only and misses some. Here the sample spans about 42,000 clones, around four fifths being singletons. The chain joins TRBV7-2 to TRBJ2-2, with 7 bases lining up with TRBD1. Sequenced material: peripheral blood, taken 28 days after the second AZD1222 dose. The clonotype originates from an adult who received the AZD1222 COVID-19 vaccine. CDR3 loop: CASSSGGGMTGELFF. DNA for the CDR3: TGTGCCAGCAGCTCAGGGGGTGGAATGACCGGGGAGCTGTTTTTT.